The 8 T cell receptor beta chains in this list originate from one sample, sequenced in a study of cytotoxic CD8 clonotypes in ibrutinib-treated CLL. TCRdb's copy holds only in-frame clones and misses some; the assay was immunoSEQ multiplex PCR. The sample has 76,000 or so clones; over 80% are singletons. The sample was PBMCs, taken after 24 months of ibrutinib treatment. The receptor source for this set is a human donor with chronic lymphocytic leukemia.

The CDR3 nucleotides are TGTGCCAGCAGCTTAGCCCCCAACGAGCAGTACTTC. Its translation is CASSLAPNEQYF. The V gene is TRBV7-8, the J gene TRBJ2-7, with D unclear. The V gene lost 0 bases and the J gene lost 5 bases, with 5 bases spanning the gap. CDR1 SGHVS and CDR2 FQNEAQ come from the germline V gene. This CDR3 is 12 amino acids long. Filled out from reference TRBV7-8 and TRBJ2-7, the complete variable domain reads GAGVSQSPRYKVAKRGQDVALRCDPISGHVSLFWYQQALGQGPEFLTYFQNEAQLDKSGLPSDRFFAERPEGSVSTLKIQRTQQEDSAVYLCASSLAPNEQYFGPGTRLTVT.

CDR3 loop: CASSLGPGHQEQFF. In DNA form, the CDR3 reads TGTGCCAGCAGCCTCGGACCGGGACATCAGGAGCAGTTCTTC. The chain employs TRBV5-4 and TRBJ2-1; a weak D match, TRBD1 (6 bases). The CDR3 has 14 residues. V was trimmed by 4 bases and J by 10 bases, leaving 18 bases between them. Per the germline V gene, CDR1 is SGHNT and CDR2 is YYREEE (reference sequence). Based on the CDR3 plus reference TRBV5-4 and TRBJ2-1, the full variable domain is ETGVTQSPTHLIKTRGQQVTLRCSSQSGHNTVSWYQQALGQGPQFIFQYYREEENGRGNFPPRFSGLQFPNYSSELNVNALELDDSALYLCASSLGPGHQEQFFGPGTRLTVL.

The gene calls are TRBV5-1 and TRBJ2-1, with 11 positions matching TRBD2. The CDR3 covers 15 residues. CDR1 and CDR2 (germline): SGHRS, YFSETQ. With 4 bases clipped from V and 3 bases from J, the junction kept 3 bases outside the gene matches. CDR3 in amino acids: CASSLTSGSYNEQFF. CDR3 in DNA: TGCGCCAGCAGCCTTACTAGCGGGAGCTACAATGAGCAGTTCTTC.

V gene TRBV28 combines with J gene TRBJ1-5; 7 bases fit TRBD1. V lost 6 bases, J lost 1 base, and 6 bases stayed unmatched. The V gene's germline CDR1 is MDHEN and CDR2 SYDVKM. This CDR3 region has 15 residues. The CDR3 DNA reads TGTGCCAGCAGCCAGACAGGGAGAAGCAATCAGCCCCAGCATTTT. Protein: CASSQTGRSNQPQHF.

This chain links TRBV30 with TRBJ1-5; D is unresolved. Deletions cut 1 base from V and 5 bases from J, with 9 bases between. The CDR3 is 13 residues long. Germline V gene data show CDR1 as GTSNPN and CDR2 as SVGIG (reference sequence). The CDR3 DNA follows: TGTGCCTGGAGTGGGGGATCTGATCAGCCCCAGCATTTT. It specifies CAWSGGSDQPQHF.

The chain joins TRBV19 to TRBJ2-1, with 10 bases matching TRBD2. The CDR3 contains 14 residues. V was pared by 5 bases and J by 7 bases, with 5 bases of the junction left unmatched. Germline CDR1 LNHDA, CDR2 SQIVND (reference sequence). CDR3 amino acids: CASSVLAGLNEQFF. The CDR3 region has the DNA TGTGCCAGTAGTGTACTAGCGGGATTGAATGAGCAGTTCTTC.

V is TRBV28 and J is TRBJ2-7; unclear D gene. Deletions cut 2 bases from V and 1 base from J, with 6 bases between. CDR1 is MDHEN and CDR2 is SYDVKM in the germline V gene. The CDR3 has 13 residues. The CDR3 is CASSLGPSYEQYF. The CDR3 DNA reads as TGTGCCAGCAGTTTAGGCCCATCCTACGAGCAGTACTTC. Full variable domain (missing parts from reference TRBV28 and TRBJ2-7): DVKVTQSSRYLVKRTGEKVFLECVQDMDHENMFWYRQDPGLGLRLIYFSYDVKMKEKGDIPEGYSVSREKKERFSLILESASTNQTSMYLCASSLGPSYEQYFGPGTRLTVT.

The chain couples TRBV7-2 to TRBJ1-2; 7 nucleotides align to TRBD1. V trimming: 5 bases; J trimming: 4 bases; junction bases outside the gene matches: 10. The CDR3 is 15 amino acids. The germline V gene has CDR1 SGHTA and CDR2 FQGNSA. CDR3 sequence reads: CASSRLQGPGYGYTF. As DNA, the CDR3 is TGTGCCAGCAGCCGTTTACAGGGGCCGGGCTATGGCTACACCTTC.